These T cell receptor beta chains were read from a single sample in a study of blood T cell repertoires in COVID-19. Clones were read by immunoSEQ multiplex PCR, and TCRdb kept only the in-frame ones, dropping some. The sample consists of 150,000 to 200,000 clones, roughly 88% of them appearing once. The sample comprised peripheral blood. The receptors originated from a human donor with active or convalescent COVID-19. The donor label of this sample is uncertain. Each CDR3 is given with its conserved first and last residue. Fields, in order: clone size, D gene, V gene, J gene, CDR3 protein, CDR3 DNA. A D gene is named only where the DNA matches it firmly. The size of a clone is reported for some rows only, either as once, few or many, or as a class for expanded clones.

>.|TRBD2|TRBV5-4|TRBJ2-7
CASSFTSGKGNEQYF
TGTGCCAGCAGTTTTACTAGCGGGAAGGGAAACGAGCAGTACTTC
>few|TRBD2|TRBV30|TRBJ2-1
CAWSVPRGLAGGGAYNEQFF
TGTGCCTGGAGTGTACCGCGAGGACTAGCGGGAGGAGGGGCCTACAATGAGCAGTTCTTC
>once|.|TRBV6-5|TRBJ2-5
CASSYRGRGTQYF
TGTGCCAGCAGTTACAGGGGAAGGGGCACCCAGTACTTC
>once|TRBD1|TRBV19|TRBJ2-5
CASSRMFTGGRETQYF
TGTGCCAGTAGTCGTATGTTTACAGGGGGACGGGAGACCCAGTACTTC
>.|.|TRBV6-6|TRBJ1-2
CATRRTDSNYGYTF
TGTGCCACGCGTCGGACAGATTCTAACTATGGCTACACCTTC
>few|TRBD2|TRBV6-6|TRBJ2-7
CASSRLAGGEQYF
TGTGCCAGCAGCAGACTAGCGGGGGGCGAGCAGTACTTC
>.|.|TRBV28|TRBJ1-6
CASRPQGLGNSPLHF
TGTGCCAGCAGACCACAGGGTTTGGGAAATTCACCCCTCCACTTT
>.|.|TRBV12-3/TRBV12-4|TRBJ2-2
CASSLRGELFF
TGTGCCAGCAGTTTGCGGGGGGAGCTGTTTTTT
>.|.|TRBV4-3|TRBJ1-2
CASSPGMGGYGYTF
TGCGCCAGCAGCCCAGGGATGGGTGGCTATGGCTACACCTTC
>.|.|TRBV5-6|TRBJ1-5
CASSLGVGGTQPQHF
TGTGCCAGCAGCTTGGGCGTGGGGGGGACTCAGCCCCAGCATTTT
>.|.|TRBV5-6|TRBJ1-1
CASSLDRDYMNTEAFF
TGTGCCAGCAGCTTGGACAGGGACTACATGAACACTGAAGCTTTCTTT
>few|TRBD2|TRBV5-1|TRBJ2-1
CASSLVTSGKHEQFF
TGCGCCAGCAGCTTGGTAACTAGCGGGAAGCATGAGCAGTTCTTC
>.|TRBD2|TRBV18|TRBJ2-5
CASSSRGPGLAGGGETQYF
TGTGCCAGCTCATCGCGGGGGCCGGGACTAGCGGGAGGCGGAGAGACCCAGTACTTC
>few|TRBD2|TRBV12-3/TRBV12-4|TRBJ2-7
CASSLGLAGSYF
TGTGCCAGCAGTTTAGGACTAGCGGGCTCATACTTC
>.|.|TRBV30|TRBJ1-4
CAWSVGAGKLFF
TGTGCCTGGAGTGTAGGGGCCGGAAAACTGTTTTTT
>.|.|TRBV27|TRBJ2-3
CASSHHSGDTQYF
TGTGCCAGCAGCCACCATTCCGGAGATACGCAGTATTTT
>.|TRBD2|TRBV6-5|TRBJ2-3
CASKGGGADTQYF
TGTGCCAGCAAGGGCGGGGGGGCAGATACGCAGTATTTT
>.|.|TRBV7-2|TRBJ1-6
CASSLDSKNSPLHF
TGTGCCAGCAGCTTGGACAGCAAGAATTCACCCCTCCACTTT
>.|TRBD1|TRBV18|TRBJ2-7
CASSKTGAEYQQYF
TGTGCCAGCTCAAAGACAGGGGCAGAGTACCAGCAGTACTTC
>.|TRBD2|TRBV3-1/TRBV3-2|TRBJ2-1
CASSRLTSGRTNEQFF
TGTGCCAGCAGCCGCTTGACTAGCGGGAGAACGAATGAGCAGTTCTTC
>.|TRBD2|TRBV10-3|TRBJ2-7
CAISAGDLAGGTYEQYF
TGTGCCATCAGTGCAGGGGACTTAGCGGGGGGAACCTACGAGCAGTACTTC
>.|TRBD2|TRBV27|TRBJ2-5
CASSVLADQETQYF
TGTGCCAGCAGTGTACTAGCGGACCAAGAGACCCAGTACTTC
>.|.|TRBV6-6|TRBJ1-2
CASSYSQAGPNGYTF
TGTGCCAGCAGTTACTCCCAGGCAGGCCCCAATGGCTACACCTTC
>.|.|TRBV3-1/TRBV3-2|TRBJ2-5
CASGRRETQYF
TGTGCCAGCGGGAGACGGGAGACCCAGTACTTC
>.|.|TRBV9|TRBJ2-7
CASSVGGGVREQYF
TGTGCCAGCAGCGTAGGGGGCGGAGTAAGGGAGCAGTACTTC
>.|.|TRBV7-9|TRBJ2-3
CASSLLNTQYF
TGTGCCAGCAGCTTACTTAATACGCAGTATTTT
>.|TRBD2|TRBV3-1/TRBV3-2|TRBJ2-1
CASSQDIAGVGQFF
TGTGCCAGCAGCCAAGATATCGCGGGGGTGGGGCAGTTCTTC
>.|.|TRBV6-1|TRBJ2-1
CASSEAVSRNRVFSNEQFF
TGTGCCAGCAGTGAAGCGGTTAGTAGGAACAGGGTATTCTCCAATGAGCAGTTCTTC
>.|TRBD1|TRBV5-4|TRBJ1-2
CASSLGQGGIYGYTF
TGTGCCAGCAGCTTGGGACAGGGGGGAATCTATGGCTACACCTTC
>.|TRBD1|TRBV28|TRBJ2-1
CASSLTGQGKNEQFF
TGTGCCAGCAGCCTCACGGGACAGGGGAAAAATGAGCAGTTCTTC
>.|.|TRBV7-2|TRBJ1-2
CASSPRAGPVGYGYTF
TGTGCCAGCAGCCCCCGGGCAGGGCCCGTCGGCTATGGCTACACCTTC
>.|.|TRBV6-5|TRBJ1-6
CASKTGTNSPLHF
TGTGCCAGCAAAACAGGGACAAATTCACCCCTCCACTTT
>.|.|TRBV7-9|TRBJ2-3
CASSLMGREADTQYF
TGTGCCAGCAGCTTAATGGGCAGGGAAGCAGATACGCAGTATTTT
>.|.|TRBV18|TRBJ2-7
CASSLGDEQYF
TGTGCCAGCTCACTAGGGGACGAGCAGTACTTC
>.|.|TRBV11-2|TRBJ2-7
CASSLDGTVYSYEQYF
TGTGCCAGCAGCTTAGATGGAACAGTCTACTCCTACGAGCAGTACTTC
>.|.|TRBV7-9|TRBJ2-2
CASSLSQGPGELFF
TGTGCCAGCAGCTTATCCCAGGGGCCCGGGGAGCTGTTTTTT
>.|.|TRBV19|TRBJ1-3
CASSLDYSGNTIYF
TGTGCCAGTAGTCTAGATTACTCTGGAAACACCATATATTTT
>.|.|TRBV6-6|TRBJ1-2
CASSADSRYGYTF
TGTGCCAGCAGTGCCGACAGCCGCTATGGCTACACCTTC
>.|TRBD1|TRBV13|TRBJ1-6
CASSSSTRDRGRGGRSPLHF
TGTGCCAGCAGCAGCTCGACCCGGGACAGGGGTCGGGGGGGGCGGTCACCCCTCCACTTT
>.|.|TRBV5-4|TRBJ1-2
CASSFRRIIELDYGYTF
TGTGCCAGCAGCTTTAGGCGGATTATTGAATTGGACTATGGCTACACCTTC
>.|.|TRBV18|TRBJ1-4
CASSPPVNRGLMGEKLFF
TGTGCCAGCTCACCACCCGTTAACAGAGGGTTAATGGGAGAAAAACTGTTTTTT
>.|.|TRBV2|TRBJ2-3
CATVKTKSTDTQYF
TGTGCCACCGTAAAGACAAAAAGCACAGATACGCAGTATTTT
>.|TRBD2|TRBV10-1|TRBJ2-7
CASSDLSGRAGAYEQYF
TGCGCCAGCAGTGACTTGTCCGGGAGGGCGGGAGCCTACGAGCAGTACTTC
>once|TRBD2|TRBV29-1|TRBJ2-4
CSVEDGGLAGGGHIQYF
TGCAGCGTTGAAGATGGTGGACTAGCGGGAGGAGGACACATTCAGTACTTC
>.|.|TRBV5-1|TRBJ1-1
CASSFEAMNTEAFF
TGCGCCAGCAGCTTCGAGGCCATGAACACTGAAGCTTTCTTT
>.|.|TRBV19|TRBJ1-4
CASSMGTPNEKLFF
TGTGCCAGTAGTATGGGGACTCCCAATGAAAAACTGTTTTTT
>.|.|TRBV5-4|TRBJ2-5
CASSFGLIERFQETQYF
TGTGCCAGCAGCTTTGGACTGATTGAGAGGTTCCAAGAGACCCAGTACTTC
>few|TRBD2|TRBV13|TRBJ2-7
CASSSGGGGAHEQYF
TGTGCCAGCAGCTCCGGGGGGGGTGGAGCCCACGAGCAGTACTTC
>.|TRBD1|TRBV5-1|TRBJ1-4
CASSGDRQTNEKLFF
TGCGCCAGCAGTGGGGACAGGCAAACTAATGAAAAACTGTTTTTT
>.|.|TRBV18|TRBJ1-6
CASSPPMGTTARFRSPLHF
TGTGCCAGCTCACCCCCGATGGGTACCACAGCCCGGTTTCGTTCACCCCTCCACTTT
>few|TRBD2|TRBV7-2|TRBJ2-3
CASSSGLAGPDTQYF
TGTGCCAGCAGCTCGGGACTAGCGGGTCCAGATACGCAGTATTTT
>once|.|TRBV4-2|TRBJ2-5
CASSQEDRGPMLETQYF
TGTGCCAGCAGCCAAGAAGATCGAGGGCCTATGCTGGAGACCCAGTACTTC
>.|.|TRBV21-1|TRBJ2-5
CARRAAGGQETQYF
TGTGCCAGAAGGGCGGCGGGAGGACAAGAGACCCAGTACTTC